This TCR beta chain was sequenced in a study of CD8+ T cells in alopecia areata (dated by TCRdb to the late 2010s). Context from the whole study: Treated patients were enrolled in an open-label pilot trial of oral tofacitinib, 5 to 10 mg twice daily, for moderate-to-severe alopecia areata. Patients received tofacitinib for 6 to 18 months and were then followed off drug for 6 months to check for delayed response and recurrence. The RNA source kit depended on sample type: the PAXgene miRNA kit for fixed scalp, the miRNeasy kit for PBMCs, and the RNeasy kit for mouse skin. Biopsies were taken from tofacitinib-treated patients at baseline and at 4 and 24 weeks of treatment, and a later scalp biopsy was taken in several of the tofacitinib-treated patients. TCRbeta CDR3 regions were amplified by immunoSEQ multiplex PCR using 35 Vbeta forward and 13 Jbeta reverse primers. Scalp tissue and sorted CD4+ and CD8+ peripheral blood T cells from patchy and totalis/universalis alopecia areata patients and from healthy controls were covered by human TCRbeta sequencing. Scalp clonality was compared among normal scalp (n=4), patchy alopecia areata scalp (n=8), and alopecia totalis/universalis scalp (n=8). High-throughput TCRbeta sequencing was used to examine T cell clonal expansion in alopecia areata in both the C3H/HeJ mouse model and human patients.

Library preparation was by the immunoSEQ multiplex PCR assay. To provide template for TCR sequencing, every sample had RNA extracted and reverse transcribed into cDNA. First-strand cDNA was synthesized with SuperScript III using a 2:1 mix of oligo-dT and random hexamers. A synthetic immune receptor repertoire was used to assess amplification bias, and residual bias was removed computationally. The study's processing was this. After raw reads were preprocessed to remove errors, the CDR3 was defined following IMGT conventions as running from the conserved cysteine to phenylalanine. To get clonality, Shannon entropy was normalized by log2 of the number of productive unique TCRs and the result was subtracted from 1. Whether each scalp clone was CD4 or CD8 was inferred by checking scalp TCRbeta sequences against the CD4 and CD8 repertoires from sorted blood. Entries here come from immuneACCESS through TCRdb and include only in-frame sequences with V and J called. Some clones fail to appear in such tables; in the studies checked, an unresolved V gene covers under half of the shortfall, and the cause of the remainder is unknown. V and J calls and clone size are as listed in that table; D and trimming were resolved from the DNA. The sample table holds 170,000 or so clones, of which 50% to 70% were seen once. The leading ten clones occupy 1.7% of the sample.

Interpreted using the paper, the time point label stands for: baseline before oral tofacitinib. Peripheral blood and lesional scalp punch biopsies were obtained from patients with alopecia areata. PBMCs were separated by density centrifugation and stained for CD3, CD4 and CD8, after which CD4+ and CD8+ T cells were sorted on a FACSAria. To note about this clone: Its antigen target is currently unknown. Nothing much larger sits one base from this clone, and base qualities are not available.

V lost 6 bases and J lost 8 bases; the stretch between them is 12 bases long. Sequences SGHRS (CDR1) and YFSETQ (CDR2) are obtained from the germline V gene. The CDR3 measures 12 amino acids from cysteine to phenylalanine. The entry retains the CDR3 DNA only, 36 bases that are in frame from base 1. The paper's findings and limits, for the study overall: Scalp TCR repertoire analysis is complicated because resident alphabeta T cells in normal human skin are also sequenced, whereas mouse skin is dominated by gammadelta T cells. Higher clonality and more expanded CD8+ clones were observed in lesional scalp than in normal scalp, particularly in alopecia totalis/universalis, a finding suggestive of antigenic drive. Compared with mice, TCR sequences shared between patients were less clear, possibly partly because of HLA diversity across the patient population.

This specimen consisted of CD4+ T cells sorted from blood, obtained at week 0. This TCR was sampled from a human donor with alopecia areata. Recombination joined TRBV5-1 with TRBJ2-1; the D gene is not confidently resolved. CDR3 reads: CASMAAPHEQFF. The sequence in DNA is TGCGCCAGCATGGCCGCCCCCCATGAGCAGTTCTTC.